Described below is a single T cell receptor (beta chain) sequence and its context. The antigen is unknown. The data belong to a study of monozygotic twins with inflammatory bowel disease. Whole-study results and caveats: Among patients, repertoires may have gained variability from differing immunosuppressive treatments. No detectable difference in repertoire similarity separated concordant from discordant twins, possibly as a result of limited power.

Added by template switching were UMIs that each held a 6-nucleotide sample barcode. After re-calling the 5' RACE reads, TCRdb lists one entry per CDR3 protein, DNA absent. In all, the sample yields approximately 400,000 distinct CDR3 sequences. This TCR came from a human donor with ulcerative colitis or Crohn's disease, or a healthy co-twin of an affected twin (not recorded which). What was sequenced was blood.

The CDR3 loop reads CASSQEAALYSNQPQHF. The genes are TRBV4-3 and TRBJ1-5. This CDR3 is built from 17 residues. The germline V gene has CDR1 LGHNA and CDR2 YSLEER.